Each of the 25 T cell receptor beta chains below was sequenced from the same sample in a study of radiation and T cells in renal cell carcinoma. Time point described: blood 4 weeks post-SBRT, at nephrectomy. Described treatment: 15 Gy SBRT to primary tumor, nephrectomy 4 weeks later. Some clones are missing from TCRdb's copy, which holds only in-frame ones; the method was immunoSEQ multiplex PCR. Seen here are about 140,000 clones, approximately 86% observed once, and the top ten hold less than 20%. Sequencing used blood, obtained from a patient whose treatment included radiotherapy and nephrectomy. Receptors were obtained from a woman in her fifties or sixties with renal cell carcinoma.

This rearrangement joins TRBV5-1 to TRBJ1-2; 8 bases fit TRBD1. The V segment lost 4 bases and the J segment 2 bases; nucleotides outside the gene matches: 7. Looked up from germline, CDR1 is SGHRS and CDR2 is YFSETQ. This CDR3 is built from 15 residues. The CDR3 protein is CASSKETGANYGYTF. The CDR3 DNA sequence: TGCGCCAGCAGCAAGGAGACAGGGGCGAACTATGGCTACACCTTC.

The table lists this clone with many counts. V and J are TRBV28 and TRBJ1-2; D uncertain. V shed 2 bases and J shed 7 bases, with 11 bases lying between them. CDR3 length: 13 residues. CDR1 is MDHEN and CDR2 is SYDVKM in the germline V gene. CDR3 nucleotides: TGTGCCAGCAGTTTAGTTTACGGTACTGGCTACACCTTC. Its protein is CASSLVYGTGYTF.

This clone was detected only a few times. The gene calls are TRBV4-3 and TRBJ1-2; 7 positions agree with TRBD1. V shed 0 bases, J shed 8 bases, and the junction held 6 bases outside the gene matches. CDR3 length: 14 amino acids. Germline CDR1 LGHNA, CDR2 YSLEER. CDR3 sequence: CASSQDRTGGGYTF. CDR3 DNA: TGCGCCAGCAGCCAAGATCGGACAGGTGGGGGCTACACCTTC.

The CDR3 is CASSLVGGKDLKYEQYF. The CDR3 region has the DNA TGTGCCAGCAGCTTAGTAGGGGGGAAGGACTTGAAATACGAGCAGTACTTC. The chain recombines TRBV7-6 with TRBJ2-7; the D gene could be TRBD1 or TRBD2 (6 bases each). Trimming removed 1 base at V and 4 bases at J, with 20 bases between. The CDR3 extends over 17 amino acids. Germline CDR1 is SGHVS and CDR2 is FNYEAQ.

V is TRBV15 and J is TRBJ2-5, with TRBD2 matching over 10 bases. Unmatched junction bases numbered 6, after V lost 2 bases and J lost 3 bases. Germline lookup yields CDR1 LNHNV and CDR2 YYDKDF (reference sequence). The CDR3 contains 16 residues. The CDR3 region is CATSRISGRPEETQYF. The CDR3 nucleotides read TGTGCCACCAGCAGAATTAGCGGGAGGCCTGAAGAGACCCAGTACTTC.

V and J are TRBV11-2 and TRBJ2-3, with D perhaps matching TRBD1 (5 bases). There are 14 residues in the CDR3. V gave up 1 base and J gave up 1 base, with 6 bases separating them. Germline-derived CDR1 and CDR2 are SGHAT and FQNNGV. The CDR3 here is CASSLGRGTDTQYF. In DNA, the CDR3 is TGTGCCAGCAGCTTAGGCAGGGGCACAGATACGCAGTATTTT.

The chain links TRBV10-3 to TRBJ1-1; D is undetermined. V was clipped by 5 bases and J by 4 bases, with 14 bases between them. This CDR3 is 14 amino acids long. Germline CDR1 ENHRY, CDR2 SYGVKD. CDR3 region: CAISIGEEGTEAFF. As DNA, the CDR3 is TGTGCCATCAGTATCGGGGAGGAGGGCACTGAAGCTTTCTTT.

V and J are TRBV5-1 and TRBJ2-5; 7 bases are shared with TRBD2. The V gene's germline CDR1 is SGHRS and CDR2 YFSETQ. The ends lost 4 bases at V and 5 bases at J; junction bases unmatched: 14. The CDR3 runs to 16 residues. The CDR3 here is CASSISVGEGQETQYF. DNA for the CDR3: TGCGCCAGCAGCATCTCGGTCGGGGAGGGGCAGGAGACCCAGTACTTC.

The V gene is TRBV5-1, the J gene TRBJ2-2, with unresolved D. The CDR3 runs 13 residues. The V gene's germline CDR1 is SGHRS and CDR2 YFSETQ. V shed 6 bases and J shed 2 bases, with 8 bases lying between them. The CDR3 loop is CASTTGNTGELFF. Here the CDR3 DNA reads TGCGCCAGCACTACGGGCAACACCGGGGAGCTGTTTTTT.

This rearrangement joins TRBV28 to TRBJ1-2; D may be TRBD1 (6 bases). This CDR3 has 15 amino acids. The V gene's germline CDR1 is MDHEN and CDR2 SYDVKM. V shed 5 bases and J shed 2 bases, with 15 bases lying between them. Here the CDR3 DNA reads TGTGCCAGCAGTCTCCCAGGGGAAGAGAACTATGGCTACACCTTC. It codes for CASSLPGEENYGYTF.

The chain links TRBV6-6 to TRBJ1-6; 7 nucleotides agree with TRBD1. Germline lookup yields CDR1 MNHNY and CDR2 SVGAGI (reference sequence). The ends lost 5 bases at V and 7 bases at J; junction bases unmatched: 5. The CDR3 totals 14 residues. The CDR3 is CASSAGQLNSPLHF. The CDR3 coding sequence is TGTGCCAGCAGTGCGGGACAGCTGAATTCACCCCTCCACTTT.

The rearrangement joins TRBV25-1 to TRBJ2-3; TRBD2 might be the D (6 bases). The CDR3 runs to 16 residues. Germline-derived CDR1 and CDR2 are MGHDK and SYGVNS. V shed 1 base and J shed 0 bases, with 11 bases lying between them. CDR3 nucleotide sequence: TGTGCCAGCAGTGAATGGGCAGGGACTAGCACAGATACGCAGTATTTT. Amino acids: CASSEWAGTSTDTQYF.

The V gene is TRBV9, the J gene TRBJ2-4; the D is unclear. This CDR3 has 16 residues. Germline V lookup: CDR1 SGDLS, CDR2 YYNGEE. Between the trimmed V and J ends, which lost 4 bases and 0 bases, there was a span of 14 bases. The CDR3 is CASSPTTPRAKNIQYF. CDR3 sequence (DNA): TGTGCCAGCAGCCCCACTACCCCACGAGCCAAAAACATTCAGTACTTC.

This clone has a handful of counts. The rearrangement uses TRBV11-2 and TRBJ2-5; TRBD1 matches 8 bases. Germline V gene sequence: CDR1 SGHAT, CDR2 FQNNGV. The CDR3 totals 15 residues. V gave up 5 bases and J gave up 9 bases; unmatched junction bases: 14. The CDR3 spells CASSLQGQGLNAQYF. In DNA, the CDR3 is TGTGCCAGCAGCCTACAAGGACAGGGCCTTAATGCCCAGTACTTC.

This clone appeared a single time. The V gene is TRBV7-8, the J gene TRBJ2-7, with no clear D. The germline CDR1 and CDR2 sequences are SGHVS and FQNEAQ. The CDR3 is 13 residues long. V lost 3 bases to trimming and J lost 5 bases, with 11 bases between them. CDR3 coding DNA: TGTGCCAGCAGCTTGGACCCGATTGACGAGCAGTACTTC. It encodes CASSLDPIDEQYF.

CDR3 residues: CASSHSSGTPYEQYF. The CDR3, as DNA: TGTGCCAGTAGCCATTCGTCCGGGACTCCCTACGAGCAGTACTTC. The chain recombines TRBV19 with TRBJ2-7, with a weak D call TRBD2 (6 bases). The ends were cut back, 6 bases at V and 2 bases at J, with 17 bases in the middle. From germline, CDR1 is LNHDA and CDR2 SQIVND (reference sequence). The CDR3 has 15 amino acids.

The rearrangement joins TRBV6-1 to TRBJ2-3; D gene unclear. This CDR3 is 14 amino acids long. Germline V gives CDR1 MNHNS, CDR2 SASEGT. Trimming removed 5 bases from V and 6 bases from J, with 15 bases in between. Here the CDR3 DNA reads TGTGCCAGCAGTCAAGGAGAGGTGGGGGATACGCAGTATTTT. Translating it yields CASSQGEVGDTQYF.

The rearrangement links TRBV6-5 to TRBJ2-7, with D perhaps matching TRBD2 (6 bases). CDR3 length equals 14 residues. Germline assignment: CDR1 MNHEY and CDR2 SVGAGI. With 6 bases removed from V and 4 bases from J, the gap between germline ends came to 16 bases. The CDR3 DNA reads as TGTGCCAGCAGGCTTGGGACGGGAGTGTACGAGCAGTACTTC. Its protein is CASRLGTGVYEQYF.

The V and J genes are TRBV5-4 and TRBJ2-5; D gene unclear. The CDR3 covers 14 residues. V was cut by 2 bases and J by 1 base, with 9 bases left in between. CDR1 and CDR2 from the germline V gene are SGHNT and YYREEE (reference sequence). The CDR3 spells CASSFPNSQETQYF. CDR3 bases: TGTGCCAGCAGCTTCCCGAACTCCCAAGAGACCCAGTACTTC.

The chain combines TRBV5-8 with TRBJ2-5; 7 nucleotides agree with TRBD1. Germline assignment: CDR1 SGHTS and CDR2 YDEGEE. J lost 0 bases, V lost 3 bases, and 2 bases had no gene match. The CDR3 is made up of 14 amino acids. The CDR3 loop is CASSSGQYQETQYF. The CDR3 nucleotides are TGTGCCAGCAGCTCGGGACAGTACCAAGAGACCCAGTACTTC.

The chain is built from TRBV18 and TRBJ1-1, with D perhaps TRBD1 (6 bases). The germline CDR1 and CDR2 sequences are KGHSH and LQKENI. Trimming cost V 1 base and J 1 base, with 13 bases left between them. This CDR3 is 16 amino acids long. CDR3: CASSPQTAGANTEAFF. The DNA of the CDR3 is TGTGCCAGCTCACCACAAACGGCAGGGGCGAACACTGAAGCTTTCTTT.

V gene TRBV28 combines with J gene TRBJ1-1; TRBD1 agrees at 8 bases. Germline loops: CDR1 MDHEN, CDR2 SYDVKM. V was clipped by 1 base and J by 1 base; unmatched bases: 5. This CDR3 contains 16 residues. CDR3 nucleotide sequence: TGTGCCAGCAGTTTATTTCCCGGACAGGGGAACACTGAAGCTTTCTTT. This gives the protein CASSLFPGQGNTEAFF.

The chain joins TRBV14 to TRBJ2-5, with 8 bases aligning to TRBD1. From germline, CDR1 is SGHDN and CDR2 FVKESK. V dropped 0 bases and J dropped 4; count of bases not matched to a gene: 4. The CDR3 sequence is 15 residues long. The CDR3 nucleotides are TGTGCCAGCAGCCAAGAAACAGGGGGAGGAGAGACCCAGTACTTC. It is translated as CASSQETGGGETQYF.

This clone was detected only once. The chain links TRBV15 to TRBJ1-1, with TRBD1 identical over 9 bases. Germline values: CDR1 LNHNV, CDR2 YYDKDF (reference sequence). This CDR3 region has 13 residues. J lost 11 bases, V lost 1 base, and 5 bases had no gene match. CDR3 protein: CATSRAGTGRAFF. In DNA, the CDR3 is TGTGCCACCAGCAGAGCCGGGACAGGGCGGGCTTTCTTT.

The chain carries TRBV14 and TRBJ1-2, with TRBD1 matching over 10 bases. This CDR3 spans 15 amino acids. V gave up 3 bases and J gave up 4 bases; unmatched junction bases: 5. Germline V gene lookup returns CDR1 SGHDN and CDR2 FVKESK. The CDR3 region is CASSQGGTGAYGYTF. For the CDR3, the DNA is TGTGCCAGCAGCCAGGGGGGGACAGGGGCCTATGGCTACACCTTC.